The present T cell receptor beta chain was sequenced within a study of blood T cell repertoires in COVID-19. About the study: Researchers got acute and convalescent COVID-19 samples from the United States, Italy and Spain.

The authors' processing: Counts of nucleated cells, estimated from reference gene primer amplification, were obtained. This table comes from immunoSEQ multiplex PCR, and its TCRdb copy is limited to in-frame clones, with some not included. The V and J calls and clone size were taken over from that table, and D and trimming were inferred from the DNA. Of about 200,000 clones detected, around 85% appear once; the ten largest clones hold about 0.95%. CDR1 and CDR2 (germline): SGHVS, FQNEAQ. V was clipped by 4 bases and J by 5 bases, with 12 bases between them. This CDR3 region has 15 residues. The clonotype was recovered from a man aged 55 to 69 with COVID-19, enrolled during active disease. The gene calls are TRBV7-8 and TRBJ1-6; D is perhaps TRBD1 (5 bases). The specimen was peripheral blood. The CDR3 loop reads CASSSPGFNNSPLHF. The CDR3 DNA sequence: TGTGCCAGCAGCTCCCCAGGGTTTAATAATTCACCCCTCCACTTT.